Below are 9 T cell receptor beta chains sequenced from a single sample in a study of blood T cell repertoires in COVID-19. Measured with immunoSEQ multiplex PCR; TCRdb has only the in-frame clones, and not every one. Of about 83,000 clones in the sample, more than 75% were seen once. The sequencing input was peripheral blood. Every receptor here comes from a man aged 50 to 60 with active COVID-19.

V usage is TRBV5-1 and J usage is TRBJ2-6, with TRBD1 matching over 9 bases. J lost 1 base, V lost 4 bases, and 6 bases had no gene match. The CDR3 runs to 17 residues. Germline values: CDR1 SGHRS, CDR2 YFSETQ. DNA for the CDR3: TGCGCCAGCAGCGACCACGGACAGGGGTCTGGGGCCAACGTCCTGACTTTC. It yields the protein CASSDHGQGSGANVLTF.

The chain employs TRBV7-2 and TRBJ2-1, with 10 positions matching TRBD1. J lost 4 bases, V lost 6 bases, and 9 bases had no gene match. The CDR3 covers 16 residues. Per the germline V gene, CDR1 is SGHTA and CDR2 is FQGNSA. CDR3 sequence reads: CASRPGTGVPYNEQFF. CDR3 in DNA: TGTGCCAGCAGACCCGGGACAGGGGTCCCTTACAATGAGCAGTTCTTC.

The V and J genes are TRBV30 and TRBJ1-1, with 8 bases fitting TRBD1. Germline V lookup: CDR1 GTSNPN, CDR2 SVGIG (reference sequence). This CDR3 has 15 residues. The trim removed 4 bases at V and 5 bases at J, leaving 12 bases unmatched. Written as DNA, the CDR3 is TGTGCCTGGACCATCAGGACAGGGTTAGGGACTGAAGCTTTCTTT. This codes for CAWTIRTGLGTEAFF.

The chain has TRBV7-8 and TRBJ2-1, with 8 bases matching TRBD1. Germline CDR1 reads SGHVS; CDR2 reads FQNEAQ. With V trimmed by 2 bases and J by 8 bases, 8 bases remained unmatched. The CDR3 runs to 15 residues. CDR3: CASSLSAGGWDEQFF. The CDR3 DNA sequence: TGTGCCAGCAGCTTATCGGCAGGGGGCTGGGATGAGCAGTTCTTC.

Only a few counts were recorded for this clone. This chain joins TRBV18 and TRBJ2-3; D is ambiguous. From germline, CDR1 is KGHSH and CDR2 LQKENI. The germline V and J ends were trimmed by 4 bases and 5 bases, with 7 bases remaining between them. CDR3 size: 12 residues. As DNA, the CDR3 is TGTGCCAGCTCACTGTTCGGAGATACGCAGTATTTT. Translated: CASSLFGDTQYF.

This clone was seen just once. The rearrangement links TRBV30 to TRBJ2-7; 9 positions agree with TRBD1. Germline CDR1 is GTSNPN and CDR2 is SVGIG (reference sequence). The CDR3 spans 13 residues. V lost 0 bases, J lost 9 bases, and 6 bases stayed unmatched. Here the CDR3 DNA reads TGTGCCTGGAGTGTGGGACAGGGAGTTACGCAGTACTTC. Protein sequence: CAWSVGQGVTQYF.

This rearrangement joins TRBV10-3 to TRBJ2-7; 8 bases match TRBD1. CDR3 length: 13 residues. Germline CDR1 is ENHRY and CDR2 is SYGVKD. V lost 2 bases to trimming and J lost 9 bases; unmatched junction nucleotides: 6. The CDR3 DNA reads TGTGCCATCAGTGAGACACAGGGGGAATCGCAGTACTTC. Protein sequence: CAISETQGESQYF.

The CDR3, as DNA: TGTGCCAGCAGCACAAACGGACAGGGCATCTACGAGCAGTACTTC. As protein: CASSTNGQGIYEQYF. The J gene is TRBJ2-7, the V gene TRBV28, with 8 nucleotides matching TRBD1. J gave up 3 bases and V 6 bases, and 10 bases lay outside the gene matches. Germline loops: CDR1 MDHEN, CDR2 SYDVKM. The CDR3 length is 15 residues. Full variable domain (rest looked up from reference TRBV28 and TRBJ2-7): DVKVTQSSRYLVKRTGEKVFLECVQDMDHENMFWYRQDPGLGLRLIYFSYDVKMKEKGDIPEGYSVSREKKERFSLILESASTNQTSMYLCASSTNGQGIYEQYFGPGTRLTVT.

This chain uses TRBV4-2 with TRBJ2-2; the match to TRBD1 covers 7 bases. The CDR3 covers 17 residues. The junction had 7 bases not matched to a gene; V was cut back by 0 bases and J by 3 bases. Germline loops: CDR1 LGHNA, CDR2 YNFKEQ. For the CDR3, the DNA is TGTGCCAGCAGCCAAGACCCCCGGGACAGTCACACCGGGGAGCTGTTTTTT. Amino acid sequence: CASSQDPRDSHTGELFF.